A selection of T cell receptor beta chains follows, all from one sample in a study of blood T cell repertoires in COVID-19. The table came from immunoSEQ multiplex PCR; TCRdb's copy has only in-frame clones and leaves some out. This table holds over 400,000 clones, about 85% found once. Sequences were obtained from PBMCs or T cells enriched from blood (not recorded which). Receptors were obtained from a woman in her fifties or sixties who had recovered from COVID-19. Both conserved end residues are part of each CDR3. A D gene is named only where the DNA matches it firmly. Clone size is given for some rows only: seen once, a few or many times, or a class if the clone is expanded.

CDR3 DNA | CDR3 protein | D gene | V gene | clone size | J gene
TGCGCCAGCAGCCAGTTGCAGGGGAACACTGAAGCTTTCTTT | CASSQLQGNTEAFF | - | TRBV4-1 | few | TRBJ1-1
TGTGCCATCAGCGAGACAGGGGGGAATGGCTACACCTTC | CAISETGGNGYTF | TRBD1 | TRBV10-3 | - | TRBJ1-2
TGTGCCACCAGCGGGCGACAGGGCAACACCGGGGAGCTGTTTTTT | CATSGRQGNTGELFF | TRBD1 | TRBV15 | - | TRBJ2-2
TGTGCCAGCAGCTTTCCAGGGAATACGCAGTATTTT | CASSFPGNTQYF | - | TRBV11-3 | few | TRBJ2-3
TGTGCCAGCAGCTCAGGACAGGGGTTCTACGAGCAGTACTTC | CASSSGQGFYEQYF | TRBD1 | TRBV5-4 | - | TRBJ2-7
TGTGCCAGCAGTTGGACAGGGCTCGGACAGCCCCAGCATTTT | CASSWTGLGQPQHF | TRBD1 | TRBV6-5 | - | TRBJ1-5
TGTGCCAGCAGTGAAAAAGGGGGCTGGCAGCCCCAGCATTTT | CASSEKGGWQPQHF | TRBD1 | TRBV6-4 | - | TRBJ1-5
TGTGCCAGCAGCTTCTTAGTTTCAGGGGACCGGGGCTACACCTTC | CASSFLVSGDRGYTF | - | TRBV7-9 | - | TRBJ1-2
TGCGCCAGCAGCTCAGGGGGCCCTAATCAGCCCCAGCATTTT | CASSSGGPNQPQHF | TRBD1 | TRBV5-1 | - | TRBJ1-5
TGTGCCAGCAGCCAAGATCAGGTCCGAAAACTGTTTTTT | CASSQDQVRKLFF | - | TRBV3-1/TRBV3-2 | - | TRBJ1-4
TGTGCCAGCAGCTCCCGACAGCAAAATCAGCCCCAGCATTTT | CASSSRQQNQPQHF | - | TRBV3-1/TRBV3-2 | once | TRBJ1-5
TGTGCCAGCAGCGTGAAGACAAACGGGGTTTCACCCCTCCACTTT | CASSVKTNGVSPLHF | - | TRBV5-4 | - | TRBJ1-6
TGTGCCTGGAACGGGGGGCTTGGAAACACCATATATTTT | CAWNGGLGNTIYF | - | TRBV30 | - | TRBJ1-3
TGCGCCAGCAGTTTGAGACAGGGTGGGAATCAGCCCCAGCATTTT | CASSLRQGGNQPQHF | TRBD1 | TRBV10-1 | - | TRBJ1-5
TGTGCCAGTAGTATTGGCACAATCTACGAGCAGTACTTC | CASSIGTIYEQYF | - | TRBV19 | - | TRBJ2-7
TGTGCCAGCTCACCCCGGGACAGGGGGCGGGACACAGATACGCAGTATTTT | CASSPRDRGRDTDTQYF | TRBD1 | TRBV18 | - | TRBJ2-3
TGTGCCAGCAGCTGGGGGCGCCAGCCCCAGCATTTT | CASSWGRQPQHF | - | TRBV5-5 | once | TRBJ1-5
TGTGCCAGCAGCCAAGAAACAGGACGATACAATGAGCAGTTCTTC | CASSQETGRYNEQFF | - | TRBV4-2 | - | TRBJ2-1
TGTGCCAGCAGTGAGCAGGGGGCCTCTGGGGCCAACGTCCTGACTTTC | CASSEQGASGANVLTF | TRBD1 | TRBV2 | - | TRBJ2-6
TGTGCCAGCAGTGACTCCTCGGGTGGAGGCTACACCTTC | CASSDSSGGGYTF | - | TRBV6-4 | once | TRBJ1-2
TGTGCCAGCAGCGTGGTGGGGACAACGAACACCGGGGAGCTGTTTTTT | CASSVVGTTNTGELFF | - | TRBV9 | - | TRBJ2-2
TGTGCCAGCAGTTTGAAGGGGAATGAGCAGTTCTTC | CASSLKGNEQFF | - | TRBV27 | - | TRBJ2-1
TGCAGCGTTGAAGATGGAGGGAACACTGAAGCTTTCTTT | CSVEDGGNTEAFF | - | TRBV29-1 | - | TRBJ1-1
TGCGCCAGCGGAGTGGGACAGGGGAACACTGAAGCTTTCTTT | CASGVGQGNTEAFF | TRBD1 | TRBV4-1 | - | TRBJ1-1
TGTGCCACCTCACCAGGAACAACCTACGAGCAGTACTTC | CATSPGTTYEQYF | - | TRBV24-1 | - | TRBJ2-7
TGTGCCAGCAGCGTAGATCCCGTGAACACTGAAGCTTTCTTT | CASSVDPVNTEAFF | - | TRBV9 | once | TRBJ1-1
TGTGCCGTTGGCTTCATAGGGGAGCTGTTTTTT | CAVGFIGELFF | - | TRBV6-5 | - | TRBJ2-2
TGCGCCAGCAGCTTGTATGGGACAGGGTACACTGAAGCTTTCTTT | CASSLYGTGYTEAFF | TRBD1 | TRBV5-1 | - | TRBJ1-1
TGTGCCAGCAGCACAAGCGGGGTGGCCAAAAACATTCAGTACTTC | CASSTSGVAKNIQYF | TRBD2 | TRBV5-6 | - | TRBJ2-4
TGTGCCAGTAAGGAGGGGGCCCGGGAGCTGTTTTTT | CASKEGARELFF | - | TRBV19 | - | TRBJ2-2
TGTGCCTGGAGGGGCGGGGGGACCTATGGCTACACCTTC | CAWRGGGTYGYTF | - | TRBV30 | few | TRBJ1-2
TGTGCCAGTAGTATTTGGACAGGGAACCCCGTTGGTTCACCCCTCCACTTT | CASSIWTGNPVGSPLHF | TRBD1 | TRBV19 | - | TRBJ1-6
TGTGCCAGTAGTAGGCAGAGGGACAGAGGAAACAATCAGCCCCAGCATTTT | CASSRQRDRGNNQPQHF | TRBD1 | TRBV19 | - | TRBJ1-5
TGTGCCAGCAGCGTCGGGGGAGGGATCGGGGAGACCCAGTACTTC | CASSVGGGIGETQYF | TRBD2 | TRBV9 | - | TRBJ2-5
TGTGCCAGCAGCCAAGTCCCGGACAGGGAAGGCACCTTC | CASSQVPDREGTF | TRBD1 | TRBV4-2 | few | TRBJ1-2
TGTGCCAGCTCACCGGACAGGAACTATGGCTACACCTTC | CASSPDRNYGYTF | TRBD1 | TRBV18 | - | TRBJ1-2
TGTGCCAGTATGAGGTCTATGAACACTGAAGCTTTCTTT | CASMRSMNTEAFF | - | TRBV19 | - | TRBJ1-1
TGCAGTGCTACCACAGATGGCTACACCTTC | CSATTDGYTF | - | TRBV20-1 | - | TRBJ1-2
TGTGCCAGCAGCCGGACGACAGGGGGCGGCTTGAACACTGAAGCTTTCTTT | CASSRTTGGGLNTEAFF | TRBD1 | TRBV3-1/TRBV3-2 | - | TRBJ1-1
TGTGCCAGCAGCCAAGATCTGGACAGGGGTGCCCCACTAGCCAAAAACATTCAGTACTTC | CASSQDLDRGAPLAKNIQYF | TRBD1 | TRBV4-2 | once | TRBJ2-4
TGCGCCAGCAGCCAAGGCGGTGCGGGGACAGCTTACGAGCAGTACTTC | CASSQGGAGTAYEQYF | - | TRBV4-1 | few | TRBJ2-7
TGTGCCAGCAGCCGGACAGGGGAAAATTCACCCCTCCACTTT | CASSRTGENSPLHF | TRBD1 | TRBV7-2 | - | TRBJ1-6
TGTGCCACCCTGTCAGATTCCTACGAGCAGTACTTC | CATLSDSYEQYF | - | TRBV27 | - | TRBJ2-7
TGTGCCAGCAGCTTGGGTTCAGGGTCCTACGAGCAGTACTTC | CASSLGSGSYEQYF | - | TRBV5-6 | - | TRBJ2-7
TGTGCCAGCAGCTTAGTGGCCGGGACAGGGAATAACTATGGCTACACCTTC | CASSLVAGTGNNYGYTF | TRBD1 | TRBV7-8 | - | TRBJ1-2
TGTGCCAGCGCCGATGCGTCCCGGGGTGGAAACACCATATATTTT | CASADASRGGNTIYF | - | TRBV28 | - | TRBJ1-3
TGCGCCAGCAGCCTCTTCCCCTCCTACGAGCAGTACTTC | CASSLFPSYEQYF | - | TRBV4-1 | - | TRBJ2-7
TGTGCCACCGCTCGGGGATACGACTATGGCTACACCTTC | CATARGYDYGYTF | - | TRBV6-5 | - | TRBJ1-2
TGTGCCAGCAGGCCCGGGACAGGGTTGAACACTGAAGCTTTCTTT | CASRPGTGLNTEAFF | TRBD1 | TRBV5-6 | - | TRBJ1-1
TGTGCCACCAGTGATCCACAGGGGGCCGAGCAGTTCTTC | CATSDPQGAEQFF | TRBD1 | TRBV24-1 | - | TRBJ2-1
TGCACCAGCAGCCAAGAAAAAGAACTAGCGGGGAATTACTACAATGAGCAGTTCTTC | CTSSQEKELAGNYYNEQFF | - | TRBV1 | - | TRBJ2-1
TGCGCCAGCACTCGGGACAGGGAAGCTTTCTTT | CASTRDREAFF | TRBD1 | TRBV10-2 | - | TRBJ1-1
TGTGCCAGCAGACCAGGGGGCGCGAATACGCAGTATTTT | CASRPGGANTQYF | TRBD1 | TRBV27 | - | TRBJ2-3
TGTGCCAGCAGTTTAGCGCTGGCTGTATCGCAGCATTTT | CASSLALAVSQHF | - | TRBV12-3/TRBV12-4 | - | TRBJ1-5
TGTGCCAGCTCGTCTGACAGGTCCGGGGAGCTGTTTTTT | CASSSDRSGELFF | - | TRBV18 | - | TRBJ2-2
TGTGCCAGCAGCGCCACAGGGGTAACTGAAGCTTTCTTT | CASSATGVTEAFF | TRBD1 | TRBV5-4 | - | TRBJ1-1
TGTGCCAGCAGTTACTCGCCCGGGACAGGGGGCGGGTTT | CASSYSPGTGGGF | TRBD1 | TRBV6-6 | - | TRBJ2-3
TGCGCCAGCAGCGAACAGGGGGGAACTAATGAAAAACTGTTTTTT | CASSEQGGTNEKLFF | TRBD1 | TRBV4-1 | few | TRBJ1-4
TGTGCCACCCTTTCTGGGGCCAACGTCCTGACTTTC | CATLSGANVLTF | - | TRBV2 | - | TRBJ2-6